Sequencing of this TCR beta chain was carried out in a study of OX40 agonist ivuxolimab in advanced cancers. About the study as a whole: Ivuxolimab, which targeted the costimulatory receptor OX40 (CD134), was an agonistic, fully human IgG2 monoclonal antibody. A male proportion of roughly 80% and a mean age of about 60 years, ranging from about 20 to 85, were recorded for the dose-escalation cohort. Among the roughly 52 dose-escalation patients, approximately 20 had hepatocellular carcinoma, roughly 15 melanoma, 9 renal cell carcinoma and 9 head and neck cancer. Peripheral TCRbeta sequencing aimed to test whether ivuxolimab altered TCR sequence diversity and caused clonal T-cell expansion. Patients were allowed to have had prior anti-PD-1, anti-PD-L1 or anti-CTLA-4 therapy, and approximately 40% of the dose-escalation patients had been treated with checkpoint inhibitors. The paper reports the monotherapy dose-escalation portion (N = 52 patients) of the phase I ivuxolimab trial. Intravenous ivuxolimab was administered to patients every 2 weeks at six dose levels: 0.01, 0.1, 0.3, 1.5, 3 and 10 mg/kg. Partial responses occurred in three dose-escalation patients: two with cutaneous melanoma and one with hepatocellular carcinoma.

About this clone itself: What antigen it recognizes has not been identified. No qualities accompany the bases; no much larger clone lies one base away.

For sequencing of the TCRbeta CDR3 region, genomic DNA was extracted from the sorted cells. The immunoSEQ Assay was used for sequencing of TCRbeta CDR3 regions. TCRdb provides this immuneACCESS table in a form limited to in-frame rearrangements. Some clones are lacking; in checked studies, under half of them reflect an unresolved V gene, and why the rest are absent is not known. Counted in this sample were around 100,000 clones; almost 90% of them appeared once. The ten largest clonotypes hold more than 0.15% of the sample. Patients with autoimmune disease history or receiving systemic immunosuppression were excluded from the trial. Peripheral blood for TCR sequencing was collected from all dose cohorts at baseline, on cycle 4 day 1, and on cycle 7 day 1. Samples were obtained from an open-label, multicenter, first-in-human phase I dose-escalation trial of ivuxolimab. Adults with locally advanced or metastatic head and neck squamous cell, hepatocellular, melanoma or renal cell carcinoma were enrolled in the trial. Before TCR sequencing, CD4+ and CD8+ T cells were separately sorted from peripheral blood.

Study-wide findings and limitations: Low levels of normalized T-cell clonal expansion were also seen in some patients who did not respond. In the 0.1-3.0 mg/kg groups, partial responders had among the lowest normalized peripheral clonal expansion, particularly in CD8+ T cells. The antigen specificity of the peripheral T cells that underwent clonal expansion was not determined. On average, CD8+ T cells showed more expanded clones than CD4+ T cells after ivuxolimab. At doses from 0.1 to 3.0 mg/kg, clonal expansion was seen in both CD4+ and CD8+ blood T cells between baseline and week 6.

The sequences come from CD4+ or CD8+ T cells sorted from blood, collected in a trial of the OX40 agonist ivuxolimab. This sequence originates from an adult with an advanced solid tumor such as melanoma, head and neck, liver or kidney cancer.

In nucleotides, the sequence is TGTGCCAGCAGCCCCCGACAGGGCGCCGCGAACACCGGGGAGCTGTTTTTT. Translated, it gives CASSPRQGAANTGELFF. This receptor chain uses TRBV9 and TRBJ2-2; the junction holds 7 bases that match TRBD1. Spanning cysteine to phenylalanine, the CDR3 consists of 17 amino acids. Left in the record is the CDR3 DNA by itself, 51 bases read in frame from the first base. V loses 4 bases at its end and J loses 0 bases; junction bases beyond the gene matches: 9. CDR1 and CDR2 (SGDLS, YYNGEE) derive from the germline V gene.